A selection of T cell receptor beta chains follows, all from one sample in a study of T-cell reconstitution after alpha-beta-depleted transplantation in children. TCRdb fed the PCR reads into MiXCR, producing one record per CDR3 protein. The sample contains roughly 590,000 distinct CDR3 sequences, roughly 17% of which appear only once. The starting material was PBMCs from the stem cell graft donor, obtained from the stem cell graft. The receptor source for this set is a human donor who donated a stem cell graft to a child with acute myeloid leukemia. CDR3s include the opening cysteine and the closing phenylalanine or tryptophan. A D gene is named only where the DNA matches it firmly. A clone size is listed for some rows: how often the clone was seen (once, few, many), or a class if it is expanded.

CDR3	DNA	D	size	V	J
CSAYRTYNEQFF	TGCAGTGCTTATAGGACCTACAATGAGCAGTTCTTC	.	many	TRBV20-1	TRBJ2-1
CASRPRGVTSTDTQYF	TGTGCCAGCAGACCACGGGGGGTTACTAGCACAGATACGCAGTATTTT	TRBD2	.	TRBV12-3/TRBV12-4	TRBJ2-3
CAISESGLGAGTEAFF	TGTGCCATCAGTGAGTCGGGGCTCGGGGCTGGCACTGAAGCTTTCTTT	.	.	TRBV10-3	TRBJ1-1
CASSLTPLSGYTF	TGTGCCAGCAGCTTAACACCGCTCAGTGGCTACACCTTC	.	.	TRBV7-3	TRBJ1-2
CSVGAGFGEKLFF	TGCAGCGTAGGGGCTGGGTTCGGGGAAAAACTGTTTTTT	.	many	TRBV29-1	TRBJ1-4
CASSSRQGGEAFF	TGTGCCAGCAGTTCGAGACAGGGTGGTGAAGCTTTCTTT	TRBD1	.	TRBV12-3/TRBV12-4	TRBJ1-1
CASSPGQSGYEQYF	TGCGCCAGCAGCCCGGGACAGTCTGGGTACGAGCAGTACTTC	TRBD1	.	TRBV5-1	TRBJ2-7
CASSVGLSGQIQETQYF	TGTGCCAGCAGCGTCGGGTTGTCGGGACAGATCCAAGAGACCCAGTACTTC	TRBD1	.	TRBV7-9	TRBJ2-5
CASSPRGSVAGGPKNEQFF	TGTGCCAGCAGCCCCCGTGGTTCGGTAGCGGGGGGGCCCAAGAATGAGCAGTTCTTC	TRBD2	many	TRBV9	TRBJ2-1
CASSLGDDYTEAFF	TGTGCCAGCAGCTTAGGGGACGATTACACTGAAGCTTTCTTT	.	.	TRBV11-2	TRBJ1-1
CASSPRTGAKETQYF	TGTGCCAGCTCACCGAGGACAGGGGCGAAAGAGACCCAGTACTTC	TRBD1	few	TRBV18	TRBJ2-5
CASNLQATNEKLFF	TGTGCCAGCAACTTACAGGCAACTAATGAAAAACTGTTTTTT	.	many	TRBV7-2	TRBJ1-4
CSATVETQYF	TGCAGTGCTACGGTAGAGACCCAGTACTTC	.	few	TRBV20-1	TRBJ2-5
CASSAKALTEAFF	TGTGCCAGCAGCGCTAAGGCCCTCACTGAAGCTTTCTTT	.	many	TRBV7-3	TRBJ1-1
CASRPDWGGEQFF	TGTGCCAGCAGGCCTGACTGGGGAGGGGAGCAGTTCTTC	TRBD2	many	TRBV6-5	TRBJ2-1
CASSPRTDSQVTEAFF	TGTGCCAGCTCTCCAAGGACGGACTCCCAGGTTACTGAAGCTTTCTTT	.	.	TRBV18	TRBJ1-1
CATSDGRTGANVLTF	TGTGCCACCAGTGATGGAAGGACTGGGGCCAACGTCCTGACTTTC	.	once	TRBV24-1	TRBJ2-6
CSASKTAYEQYF	TGCAGTGCTAGTAAGACGGCCTACGAGCAGTACTTC	.	many	TRBV20-1	TRBJ2-7
CASSLGIPNTGELFF	TGTGCCAGCAGCCTGGGGATTCCGAACACCGGGGAGCTGTTTTTT	.	.	TRBV11-2	TRBJ2-2
CSARDVRGPNEKLFF	TGCAGTGCTAGAGACGTAAGGGGGCCAAATGAAAAACTGTTTTTT	TRBD1	many	TRBV20-1	TRBJ1-4
CSASRDSRANSPLHF	TGCAGTGCTAGCCGGGACAGTAGGGCAAATTCACCCCTCCACTTT	TRBD1	many	TRBV20-1	TRBJ1-6
CASKQYNEQFF	TGTGCCAGCAAACAGTACAATGAGCAGTTCTTC	.	many	TRBV12-3/TRBV12-4	TRBJ2-1
CASSLAVEGGGQPQHF	TGCGCCAGCAGCTTGGCCGTGGAGGGTGGAGGACAGCCCCAGCATTTT	.	many	TRBV5-1	TRBJ1-5
CATSDLNSYEQYF	TGTGCCACCAGTGATCTGAACAGCTACGAGCAGTACTTC	.	many	TRBV24-1	TRBJ2-7
CSVRGGGVAYEQYF	TGCAGCGTTCGGGGAGGCGGTGTGGCGTACGAGCAGTACTTC	.	many	TRBV29-1	TRBJ2-7
CASSLRGGRAFF	TGTGCCAGCAGTTTAAGAGGGGGTAGAGCTTTCTTT	.	few	TRBV27	TRBJ1-1
CASSQKRLASDTQYF	TGTGCCAGCAGCCAAAAGCGACTAGCATCAGATACGCAGTATTTT	TRBD2	few	TRBV7-2	TRBJ2-3
CATSLKETQYF	TGTGCCACCAGCCTTAAGGAGACCCAGTACTTC	.	many	TRBV15	TRBJ2-5
CASSLHRGAGYEQYF	TGCGCCAGCAGCCTTCACAGGGGTGCCGGCTACGAGCAGTACTTC	TRBD1	.	TRBV4-3	TRBJ2-7
CASSLGGTGGMSYNEQFF	TGTGCCAGCAGCTTGGGGGGGACAGGGGGCATGTCCTACAATGAGCAGTTCTTC	TRBD1	few	TRBV5-6	TRBJ2-1
CATSDLEDYGYTF	TGTGCCACCAGTGACTTAGAGGACTATGGCTACACCTTC	.	few	TRBV24-1	TRBJ1-2
CSVDAMGGSRYGYTF	TGCAGCGTTGATGCGATGGGGGGTTCTCGGTATGGCTACACCTTC	.	many	TRBV29-1	TRBJ1-2
CASSRNGGQETQYF	TGTGCCAGCAGCCGAAACGGGGGCCAGGAGACCCAGTACTTC	.	many	TRBV7-2	TRBJ2-5
CSVEVGVPDTQYF	TGCAGCGTTGAAGTGGGGGTCCCCGATACGCAGTATTTT	.	many	TRBV29-1	TRBJ2-3
CCVNWGLAGDYNEQFF	TGCTGTGTTAATTGGGGACTAGCGGGGGATTACAATGAGCAGTTCTTC	TRBD2	.	TRBV20-1	TRBJ2-1
CASSLVVGQKLFF	TGTGCCAGCAGCTTAGTAGTGGGTCAGAAACTTTTCTTT	.	.	TRBV7-9	TRBJ1-1
CASSYSPGPDTQYF	TGTGCCAGCAGTTACTCTCCGGGGCCAGATACGCAGTATTTT	.	.	TRBV6-5	TRBJ2-3
CSVYGRMNTEAFF	TGCAGCGTTTACGGCAGGATGAACACTGAAGCTTTCTTT	.	many	TRBV29-1	TRBJ1-1
CASSDSLVTGELFF	TGTGCCAGCAGTGACTCTCTGGTCACCGGGGAGCTGTTTTTT	.	few	TRBV12-3/TRBV12-4	TRBJ2-2